The rows below give T cell receptor beta chains drawn from one sample of a study of T cell changes during pregnancy in multiple sclerosis. The repertoire was sequenced with immunoSEQ multiplex PCR; TCRdb's copy has only in-frame clones and lacks some. The sample carries about 66,000 clones, about 91% recorded once. The sequencing used CD8+ T cells from peripheral blood mononuclear cells, collected before pregnancy. These receptors came from a female donor with multiple sclerosis, enrolled in a pregnancy study. Both conserved end residues are part of each CDR3.

v_gene,j_gene,CDR3aa
TRBV5-6,TRBJ2-7,CASSYGTGENPYEQYF
TRBV13,TRBJ2-7,CASSGRGPIEQYF
TRBV2,TRBJ2-3,CASSPGQSSTDTQYF
TRBV4-1,TRBJ2-7,CASSQDWAGTYEQYF
TRBV5-8,TRBJ2-3,CASSFFSGDTQYF
TRBV4-1,TRBJ2-5,CASSQADTSGGKTQYF
TRBV5-1,TRBJ2-5,CASSFVDRVGETQYF
TRBV5-5,TRBJ2-1,CASSNRVGEQFF
TRBV9,TRBJ1-1,CASSVQGAVNTEAFF
TRBV9,TRBJ1-6,CASSVVGGPYNSPLHF
TRBV18,TRBJ2-1,CASSTNPGGGSDEQFF
TRBV6-5,TRBJ2-3,CASSTLAGPPPTQYF
TRBV27,TRBJ2-3,CASISGGRTQYF
TRBV9,TRBJ2-3,CASSVVAGGFTDTQYF
TRBV6-5,TRBJ1-4,CASSSQRGFPEKLFF
TRBV10-3,TRBJ1-5,CATGTGSSDQPQHF
TRBV11-2,TRBJ2-5,CASSFGLGSRETQYF
TRBV9,TRBJ1-1,CASSVDVLDTEAFF
TRBV5-4,TRBJ1-2,CASSLRDTFYGYTF